The 4 T cell receptor beta chains reported below all come from one sample, sequenced in a study of blood T cells in healthy people across ages. With a J-beta primer mix and a sample-barcoded 5' primer, a second PCR ran 7 to 11 cycles. MiXCR, run by TCRdb on the 5' RACE reads, gives a single entry per CDR3 protein. The data show some 900,000 distinct CDR3 sequences, around 48% seen once. The sequencing sample was made of blood. These receptors originate from a man aged 30 to 39 in good health.

This clonotype was recorded a few times. The rearrangement uses TRBV12-3 or TRBV12-4 and TRBJ1-2; 10 bases fit TRBD1. V lost 6 bases to trimming and J lost 4 bases; unmatched junction nucleotides: 11. This CDR3 has 16 amino acids. The chain's CDR3 is CASSPRQGAQSYGYTF. The CDR3 region has the DNA TGTGCCAGCAGCCCAAGACAGGGGGCGCAGTCCTATGGCTACACCTTC.

This clonotype was counted only a few times. The chain carries TRBV7-9 and TRBJ1-2; D uncertain. CDR3 size: 13 residues. The V end lost 5 bases, the J end lost 8 bases, and 15 bases lay between the germline ends. Germline V gene data show CDR1 as SEHNR and CDR2 as FQNEAQ (reference sequence). CDR3 nucleotides: TGTGCCAGCAGCCCCCACTGGGGAACGGGCTACACCTTC. This sequence encodes CASSPHWGTGYTF.

The CDR3 nucleotides are TGCAGTGCTAGAGCGGGAGGGTGGGCCACAGATACGCAGTATTTT. Translating gives CSARAGGWATDTQYF. This rearrangement joins TRBV20-1 to TRBJ2-3; 8 bases agree with TRBD2. Trimming at V came to 1 base and at J to 2 bases, leaving 5 bases not matched to a gene. Germline V gene sequence: CDR1 DFQATT, CDR2 SNEGSKA (reference sequence). This CDR3 region has 15 residues.

For this clonotype: The junction departs from germline at one end; a sequencing error may be responsible. V usage is TRBV9 and J usage is TRBJ2-3, with 7 bases lining up with TRBD2. The CDR3 spans 14 residues. Germline V lookup: CDR1 SGDLS, CDR2 YYNGEE. CDR3: CVSSGTFRTDTQYF. The CDR3 nucleotides read TGTGTCAGCAGCGGGACTTTTCGCACAGATACGCAGTATTTT.